The T cell receptor beta chain described here comes from a study of OX40 agonist ivuxolimab in advanced cancers. Study information: At doses from 0.01 to 10 mg/kg, patients were given intravenous ivuxolimab every 2 weeks. Head and neck, renal cell, melanoma or hepatocellular carcinoma were the cancers that dose-escalation patients had.

The assay was immunoSEQ multiplex PCR, and TCRdb's table has in-frame clones only and misses some. The sample has fewer than 85,000 clones, under 90% seen once. This clone was detected only a few times. What it recognizes is unknown. There are 17 residues in the CDR3. Germline CDR1 SGHKS, CDR2 YYEKEE (reference sequence). Between the trimmed V and J ends, which lost 4 bases and 1 base, there was a span of 18 bases. Findings and limits, study-wide: At doses 0.1 to 3.0 mg/kg, CD4+ and CD8+ clones expanded.

The sequence came from an adult with an advanced solid tumor such as melanoma, head and neck, liver or kidney cancer. The sequencing here drew on CD4+ or CD8+ T cells sorted from blood, taken in a trial of the OX40 agonist ivuxolimab. The chain links TRBV5-5 to TRBJ1-5; D remains ambiguous. The CDR3 coding sequence is TGTGCCAGCAGCCTGACTCCTTCCGACACCAGCAATCAGCCCCAGCATTTT. Amino acids: CASSLTPSDTSNQPQHF.